This is a list of T cell receptor beta chains from one sample in a study of cytomegalovirus exposure and HLA in healthy donors. Clones were read by immunoSEQ multiplex PCR, and TCRdb kept only the in-frame ones, dropping some. This table has about 120,000 clones, roughly 79% appearing once. Sequenced input: PBMCs. The origin of the receptors is a woman in her late teens or twenties in good health and CMV-seronegative. CDR3s include the opening cysteine and the closing phenylalanine or tryptophan. A D gene is named only where the DNA matches it firmly. Only some rows state a clone size, as once, few, many or a class for expanded clones.

V gene: TRBV5-1; clone size: NA; J gene: TRBJ1-2; D gene: NA; CDR3 DNA: TGCGCCAGCAGTCCCTCGCAGTTTGGCTACACCTTC; CDR3 protein: CASSPSQFGYTF
V gene: TRBV28; clone size: few; J gene: TRBJ1-1; D gene: NA; CDR3 DNA: TGTGCCAGCAGTTCAGACAGGTTCGAAGCTTTCTTT; CDR3 protein: CASSSDRFEAFF
V gene: TRBV5-6; clone size: few; J gene: TRBJ1-1; D gene: TRBD1; CDR3 DNA: TGTGCCAGCAGCCCACAGGGGGACACTGAAGCTTTCTTT; CDR3 protein: CASSPQGDTEAFF
V gene: TRBV6-8; clone size: NA; J gene: TRBJ2-7; D gene: NA; CDR3 DNA: TGTGCCAGCAGTTACTCTAATCGGCGGGGTGGGTACGAGCAGTACTTC; CDR3 protein: CASSYSNRRGGYEQYF
V gene: TRBV5-8; clone size: few; J gene: TRBJ2-1; D gene: NA; CDR3 DNA: TGTGCCAGCAGCTTGGGACAGCCAATCTTC; CDR3 protein: CASSLGQPIF
V gene: TRBV7-2; clone size: few; J gene: TRBJ1-1; D gene: NA; CDR3 DNA: TGTGCCAGCAGCCCCCGTTGGACAGAATCTGAAGCTTTCTTT; CDR3 protein: CASSPRWTESEAFF
V gene: TRBV9; clone size: NA; J gene: TRBJ2-3; D gene: TRBD2; CDR3 DNA: TGTGCCAGCACCGGGGGGGTGACAGATACGCAGTATTTT; CDR3 protein: CASTGGVTDTQYF
V gene: TRBV6-1; clone size: NA; J gene: TRBJ1-1; D gene: NA; CDR3 DNA: TGTGCCAGCAGTGAAGGTCTGCCGAGGAGGATGGCTTTCTTT; CDR3 protein: CASSEGLPRRMAFF
V gene: TRBV27; clone size: few; J gene: TRBJ2-2; D gene: TRBD1; CDR3 DNA: TGTGCCAGCACCTGGACAGGTCCCTTCACCGGGGAGCTGTTTTTT; CDR3 protein: CASTWTGPFTGELFF
V gene: TRBV2; clone size: NA; J gene: TRBJ1-5; D gene: NA; CDR3 DNA: TGTGCCAGCAGTGGCATGGGAGGTAACAATCAGCCCCAGCATTTT; CDR3 protein: CASSGMGGNNQPQHF
V gene: TRBV11-2; clone size: once; J gene: TRBJ1-1; D gene: TRBD1; CDR3 DNA: TGTGCCAGCAGCTTAGCGCCTGGACAGGGGAGAGGCACTGAAGCTTTCTTT; CDR3 protein: CASSLAPGQGRGTEAFF
V gene: TRBV4-1; clone size: NA; J gene: TRBJ2-7; D gene: NA; CDR3 DNA: TGCGCCAGCAGCCGCTTTTCCGGAGAGGCCTACGAGCAGTACTTC; CDR3 protein: CASSRFSGEAYEQYF
V gene: TRBV6-5; clone size: once; J gene: TRBJ1-2; D gene: TRBD1; CDR3 DNA: TGTGCCAGCAGTTTCGACGGGACAGGGAACTATGGCTACACCTTC; CDR3 protein: CASSFDGTGNYGYTF
V gene: TRBV5-4; clone size: NA; J gene: TRBJ2-3; D gene: TRBD1; CDR3 DNA: TGTGCCAGCAGCCTAGGGGACAGCAGCACAGATACGCAGTATTTT; CDR3 protein: CASSLGDSSTDTQYF
V gene: TRBV15; clone size: once; J gene: TRBJ1-2; D gene: TRBD1; CDR3 DNA: TGTGCCACCAGCAGAGATAGGGGGCCGAACTATGGCTACACCTTC; CDR3 protein: CATSRDRGPNYGYTF
V gene: TRBV30; clone size: once; J gene: TRBJ1-6; D gene: NA; CDR3 DNA: TGTGCCTGGAGTGTATCGGGGAGGGGTCATTCACCCCTCCACTTT; CDR3 protein: CAWSVSGRGHSPLHF
V gene: TRBV6-1; clone size: NA; J gene: TRBJ2-7; D gene: TRBD2; CDR3 DNA: TGTGCCAGCAGTCCTGGGAGGGGCCCTCCGCAGCAGTACTTC; CDR3 protein: CASSPGRGPPQQYF
V gene: TRBV30; clone size: NA; J gene: TRBJ1-2; D gene: NA; CDR3 DNA: TGTGCCTGGCGGGGTAGGACCTCCGGGACCTTC; CDR3 protein: CAWRGRTSGTF
V gene: TRBV13; clone size: NA; J gene: TRBJ2-1; D gene: NA; CDR3 DNA: TGTGCCAGCACCTCTAGAGGGGGTTTAATTAGTGAGCAGTTCTTC; CDR3 protein: CASTSRGGLISEQFF
V gene: TRBV30; clone size: NA; J gene: TRBJ2-7; D gene: NA; CDR3 DNA: TGTGCCTGGAGTGTCGACAGTGGGAACTACGAGCAGTACTTC; CDR3 protein: CAWSVDSGNYEQYF
V gene: TRBV19; clone size: NA; J gene: TRBJ1-2; D gene: TRBD1; CDR3 DNA: TGTGCCACCGGACAGGGAGTCTATGGCTACACCTTC; CDR3 protein: CATGQGVYGYTF
V gene: TRBV7-2; clone size: NA; J gene: TRBJ2-7; D gene: TRBD2; CDR3 DNA: TGTGCCAGCAGCGTACCGTTTGGGGCCCCTAGCGGGGAATACGAGCAGTACTTC; CDR3 protein: CASSVPFGAPSGEYEQYF
V gene: TRBV5-1; clone size: NA; J gene: TRBJ2-7; D gene: TRBD1; CDR3 DNA: TGCGCCAGCAGCCCCGGGACAGGGGGTTATGACGAGCAGTACTTC; CDR3 protein: CASSPGTGGYDEQYF
V gene: TRBV6-1; clone size: NA; J gene: TRBJ2-3; D gene: TRBD1; CDR3 DNA: TGTGCCAGCAGTCTGGACAGGACACGCACAGATACGCAGTATTTT; CDR3 protein: CASSLDRTRTDTQYF
V gene: TRBV18; clone size: NA; J gene: TRBJ1-2; D gene: NA; CDR3 DNA: TGTGCCAGCTCACCAGACAGCAGTAACTATGGCTACACCTTC; CDR3 protein: CASSPDSSNYGYTF
V gene: TRBV29-1; clone size: NA; J gene: TRBJ2-3; D gene: NA; CDR3 DNA: TGCAGCGTACGCAAAGGGGCGACCACAGATACGCAGTATTTT; CDR3 protein: CSVRKGATTDTQYF
V gene: TRBV2; clone size: once; J gene: TRBJ2-1; D gene: NA; CDR3 DNA: TGTGCCAGCAGAGCCTCAAGCGGACCGCACCGAGAGCAGTTCTTC; CDR3 protein: CASRASSGPHREQFF
V gene: TRBV5-1; clone size: many; J gene: TRBJ1-3; D gene: TRBD1; CDR3 DNA: TGCGCCAGCAGCTTGGGACAGGGTTTTGGAAACACCATATATTTT; CDR3 protein: CASSLGQGFGNTIYF
V gene: TRBV5-6; clone size: NA; J gene: TRBJ2-7; D gene: NA; CDR3 DNA: TGTGCCAGCAGCTTCACAGGGTTCCACGAGCAGTACTTC; CDR3 protein: CASSFTGFHEQYF
V gene: TRBV19; clone size: NA; J gene: TRBJ2-7; D gene: TRBD2; CDR3 DNA: TGTGCCAGTAGTCCGTCTAGCGGGGGGGCCTACGAGCAGTACTTC; CDR3 protein: CASSPSSGGAYEQYF
V gene: TRBV6-6; clone size: few; J gene: TRBJ1-4; D gene: TRBD1; CDR3 DNA: TGTGCTAGCAGTTTTCGGGACAGGGGAGCTAATGAAAAACTGTTTTTT; CDR3 protein: CASSFRDRGANEKLFF
V gene: TRBV28; clone size: once; J gene: TRBJ2-7; D gene: TRBD1; CDR3 DNA: TGTGCCAGCAGTTCCCCCCCGGGACAGGCGACTTCCTACGAGCAGTACTTC; CDR3 protein: CASSSPPGQATSYEQYF
V gene: TRBV5-1; clone size: NA; J gene: TRBJ1-3; D gene: NA; CDR3 DNA: TGCGCCAGCAGCTTGGATTCGGTGGGAAACACCATATATTTT; CDR3 protein: CASSLDSVGNTIYF
V gene: TRBV6-1; clone size: NA; J gene: TRBJ1-2; D gene: NA; CDR3 DNA: TGTGCCAGCAGTGAAGAGGCAGGACAATACTATGGCTACACCTTC; CDR3 protein: CASSEEAGQYYGYTF
V gene: TRBV6-5; clone size: NA; J gene: TRBJ2-7; D gene: NA; CDR3 DNA: TGTGCCAGCAGTGGGACTGAGGCGGGGCAGTACTTC; CDR3 protein: CASSGTEAGQYF
V gene: TRBV5-1; clone size: NA; J gene: TRBJ2-1; D gene: NA; CDR3 DNA: TGCGCCAGCAGCCGAGATACGGCAGGGGGGAATGAGCAGTTCTTC; CDR3 protein: CASSRDTAGGNEQFF
V gene: TRBV6-1; clone size: NA; J gene: TRBJ2-7; D gene: NA; CDR3 DNA: TGTGCCAGCAGACTACAGGGCTCCTACGAGCAGTACTTC; CDR3 protein: CASRLQGSYEQYF
V gene: TRBV2; clone size: NA; J gene: TRBJ1-4; D gene: NA; CDR3 DNA: TGTGCCAGCAGTGACAGGTTCCGTAATGAAAAACTGTTTTTT; CDR3 protein: CASSDRFRNEKLFF
V gene: TRBV6-1; clone size: NA; J gene: TRBJ2-7; D gene: NA; CDR3 DNA: TGTGCCAGCAGTGAGGGCGGCGACTACTACGAGCAGTACTTC; CDR3 protein: CASSEGGDYYEQYF
V gene: TRBV6-1; clone size: NA; J gene: TRBJ1-2; D gene: NA; CDR3 DNA: TGTGCCAGCAGTGAAGGGGGCTGGCAGTATGGCTACACCTTC; CDR3 protein: CASSEGGWQYGYTF
V gene: TRBV27; clone size: NA; J gene: TRBJ2-6; D gene: TRBD1; CDR3 DNA: TGTGCCAGCAGGCAACACCAGGGGGCGGGCTCTGGGGCCAACGTCCTGACTTTC; CDR3 protein: CASRQHQGAGSGANVLTF
V gene: TRBV14; clone size: NA; J gene: TRBJ1-2; D gene: NA; CDR3 DNA: TGTGCCAGCAGCCAGACCCCCCCTGGGGGCGATGGCTACACCTTC; CDR3 protein: CASSQTPPGGDGYTF
V gene: TRBV29-1; clone size: few; J gene: TRBJ2-1; D gene: NA; CDR3 DNA: TGCAGCGTTGAAAGAGGGGGCTACAATGAGCAGTTCTTC; CDR3 protein: CSVERGGYNEQFF
V gene: TRBV29-1; clone size: once; J gene: TRBJ2-1; D gene: TRBD1; CDR3 DNA: TGCAGCGTTACGGGACAGGGGAAAAACAATGAGCAGTTCTTC; CDR3 protein: CSVTGQGKNNEQFF
V gene: TRBV11-3; clone size: NA; J gene: TRBJ2-5; D gene: NA; CDR3 DNA: TGTGCCAGCAGCTTAGATCGGGAGACCCAGTACTTC; CDR3 protein: CASSLDRETQYF
V gene: TRBV7-2; clone size: NA; J gene: TRBJ1-2; D gene: TRBD1; CDR3 DNA: TGTGCCAGCAGCTTAGTCGACCAGGGGGCGGGAGGCTACACCTTC; CDR3 protein: CASSLVDQGAGGYTF
V gene: TRBV28; clone size: NA; J gene: TRBJ1-2; D gene: NA; CDR3 DNA: TGTGCCAGCTGGGGCAGCGTTACTAACTATGGCTACACCTTC; CDR3 protein: CASWGSVTNYGYTF
V gene: TRBV6-1; clone size: NA; J gene: TRBJ1-6; D gene: NA; CDR3 DNA: TGTGCCAGCAGTGAAGCTATGGGACTGGGGAATTCACCCCTCCACTTT; CDR3 protein: CASSEAMGLGNSPLHF
V gene: TRBV7-3; clone size: NA; J gene: TRBJ1-1; D gene: TRBD1; CDR3 DNA: TGTGCCAGCAGCCCGACAGGGGGAGACACTGAAGCTTTCTTT; CDR3 protein: CASSPTGGDTEAFF
V gene: TRBV7-7; clone size: NA; J gene: TRBJ1-6; D gene: NA; CDR3 DNA: TGTGCTAGCAGCCGGGACAATATTAATTCACCCCTCCACTTT; CDR3 protein: CASSRDNINSPLHF
V gene: TRBV2; clone size: few; J gene: TRBJ2-1; D gene: TRBD2; CDR3 DNA: TGTGCCAGCACTGGGACTAGCGGAAACTACAATGAGCAGTTCTTC; CDR3 protein: CASTGTSGNYNEQFF